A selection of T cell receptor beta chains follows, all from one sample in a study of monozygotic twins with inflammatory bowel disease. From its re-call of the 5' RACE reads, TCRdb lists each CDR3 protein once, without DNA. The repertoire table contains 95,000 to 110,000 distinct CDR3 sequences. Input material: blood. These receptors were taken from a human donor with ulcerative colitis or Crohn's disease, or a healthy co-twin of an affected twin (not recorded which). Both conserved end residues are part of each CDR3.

CDR3 protein: CASSKGPLSNTGELFF; J gene: TRBJ2-2; V gene: TRBV21-1
CDR3 protein: CASKIGTGVEKLFF; J gene: TRBJ1-4; V gene: TRBV28
CDR3 protein: CATSKGPGELFF; J gene: TRBJ2-2; V gene: TRBV15
CDR3 protein: CATSDLEPGAEQYF; J gene: TRBJ2-7; V gene: TRBV24-1
CDR3 protein: CSAITYGSGQETQYF; J gene: TRBJ2-5; V gene: TRBV20-1
CDR3 protein: CASSLVRPSVSSYNEQFF; J gene: TRBJ2-1; V gene: TRBV11-2
CDR3 protein: CASSSQGAVEKLFF; J gene: TRBJ1-4; V gene: TRBV7-2
CDR3 protein: CASGGTQNTGELFF; J gene: TRBJ2-2; V gene: TRBV6-1
CDR3 protein: CSARPFGGGWTDTQYF; J gene: TRBJ2-3; V gene: TRBV20-1
CDR3 protein: CSARRQGSYNEQFF; J gene: TRBJ2-1; V gene: TRBV20-1
CDR3 protein: CASSFTPLSEGEQFF; J gene: TRBJ2-1; V gene: TRBV7-2
CDR3 protein: CASSLPRADSTDTQYF; J gene: TRBJ2-3; V gene: TRBV7-9